This T cell receptor (beta chain) was identified during a study of OX40 agonist ivuxolimab in advanced cancers. At the level of the study: The patients' treatment was ivuxolimab, an agonistic anti-OX40 (CD134) antibody. With a range of roughly 23 to 85, age averaged approximately 60 years, and roughly 80% were male.

Assay: immunoSEQ multiplex PCR; the TCRdb copy retains only in-frame clones and omits some. This table has 40,000 to 50,000 clones, roughly 90% appearing once. The V and J ends lost 6 bases and 3 bases, in that order; junction bases with no gene match: 14. This CDR3 spans 16 amino acids. Germline CDR1 is MDHEN and CDR2 is SYDVKM. This TCR was recovered from an adult with an advanced solid tumor such as melanoma, head and neck, liver or kidney cancer. V is TRBV28 and J is TRBJ2-7; TRBD1 matches 7 bases. The source was CD4+ or CD8+ T cells sorted from blood, collected in a trial of the OX40 agonist ivuxolimab. The CDR3 DNA reads as TGTGCCAGCAGACCCTCCAGACAGGGAAATGGCTACGAGCAGTACTTC. It specifies CASRPSRQGNGYEQYF.